This T cell receptor (beta chain) was captured in a study of shared clonotypes between healthy human individuals. Study-level points and caveats: Rarefaction showed that sequencing of sorted subsets was incomplete (despite large depth).

V dropped 8 bases and J dropped 6; count of bases not matched to a gene: 8. There are 14 residues in the CDR3. The germline gives CDR1 MNHEY, CDR2 SMNVEV (reference sequence). This was a deep-level run. Produced via immunoSEQ multiplex PCR; TCRdb's table is partial and in-frame only. The repertoire includes about 2.1 million clones, more than 85% of them detected once, and 1.7% sits in the top ten. Naive CD8 populations comprised CD45RO-negative cells positively selected for CCR7, excluding terminally differentiated effector memory CD45RA+ cells. Concerning this clone itself: As yet, its antigen is unknown. At the DNA level, this CDR3 is encoded by other sequences in the same sample as well.

This clonotype originated in a man younger than 30 in good health. Some clones in this sample may be carry-over from other donors' samples. The V call is TRBV27, the J call TRBJ2-1; TRBD2 matches at 9 bases. The sample consisted of naive CD8+ T cells from PBMCs. CDR3 sequence: CASRLAGGPNEQFF. The CDR3 DNA sequence: TGTGCCAGCCGGCTGGCGGGAGGGCCCAATGAGCAGTTCTTC.